A single TCR beta chain is shown here with its context. The antigen remains undetermined. The study reverse transcribed the entire isolated RNA, so it sequenced expressed TCRB transcripts. Some 3.4 million reads were obtained on average from naive, central memory and regulatory T cell samples. Generated by immunoSEQ multiplex PCR, the TCRdb table keeps only in-frame clones and is missing some. The sample has about 360,000 clones, roughly 12% seen once. This record comes from a study of beta chain features in type 1 diabetes. General study findings and limits: Type 1 diabetes patients had VDJ junctions that carried fewer insertions and more deletions. The naive, central memory and Treg TCRB repertoires looked more alike in patients than they did in healthy donors.

This sequence originates from a man between 18 and 29 years old in good health. Source material: naive CD4+ T cells from blood.

This chain's CDR3 is CASSLGPSGIYEQFF. The CDR3, as DNA: TGTGCCAGCAGCTTAGGCCCTAGCGGGATATATGAGCAGTTCTTC. The rearrangement uses TRBV7-2 and TRBJ2-1; TRBD2 matches 9 bases. In germline, CDR1 is SGHTA, CDR2 FQGNSA. The ends lost 1 base at V and 8 bases at J; junction bases unmatched: 6. The CDR3 contains 15 residues.